This T cell receptor beta chain was identified in a study of cytomegalovirus exposure and HLA in healthy donors (TCRdb year 2017). Regarding the study in general: In an earlier analysis of under 600 of the donors, around 300 Gb of sequence data and 117 million unique TCR beta sequences from about 179 million T cells were reported. All discovery cohort repertoires had been generated on a single sequencing platform. An earlier analysis of 587 of the donors used high-throughput TCR beta sequencing to judge whether each TCR beta V gene segment behaved as functional or pseudogenic. Typing coverage differed by locus: A, B, C, DRB1 and DQB1 were typed in about 620-640 donors, DQA1 in roughly 510, DPA1 in 600 to 610, and DPB1 in just under 490. Donor age, sex, ethnicity and CMV serostatus were compiled alongside the repertoire data. A later analysis re-analyzed previously published TCR beta repertoires from roughly 600 donors and added high-resolution HLA genotyping to study TCR occurrence patterns. About five DR-DQ haplotypes were handled as single units for association and clustering because linkage in the cohort was strong. The T cell repertoires of several hundred subjects were profiled by immunosequencing and related to cytomegalovirus serostatus. Among 300 to 450 genotyped donors of the cohort, an average of about 240,000 unique TCR beta nucleotide sequences were sequenced per donor, 15% to 20% of them non-productive. Class I and class II HLA loci were covered by the typing at four-digit resolution. Rather than using new phenotypic data, the later analysis identified candidate immune exposures from TCR beta sequences and from how often those sequences occurred across donors. An early release that covered about 600 HLA-typed donors contained approximately 300 gigabases of sequencing data and 65 million to 100 million unique TCR sequences. High-throughput TCR immunosequencing, statistical association of individual TCRs with disease status, and machine learning were combined to predict cytomegalovirus infection status. The genetic ancestry cluster associated with self-reported Caucasian donors included 81% of the roughly 360 genotyped donors. Along with the approximately 700-subject first cohort, a separate validation cohort of over a hundred different subjects was used. A later genetic analysis took genome-wide SNP genotypes for about 55% of the roughly 670 donors and used that subset as a discovery cohort. The study aimed to test whether cataloging public T cell receptors could reveal signatures of past pathogen exposure.

Beyond this particular receptor, the publication reports: HLA typing was unavailable for some donors at each locus, so association tests used only the typed subset. A further reported finding was that TCR beta sequences accurately predicted the HLA-A and HLA-B alleles for most subjects in the first cohort. A few of the identified cytomegalovirus-associated TCR beta chains were confirmed in vitro to be specific for cytomegalovirus antigens. A total of fewer than 200 TCR beta chains were listed by the study as associated with cytomegalovirus. Compared with the approximately 710-donor mean, donors in an Asian-associated ancestry cluster had fewer N-insertions in productive TCRs, according to a later genetic analysis. According to a later analysis, parvovirus B19, influenza, CMV and Epstein-Barr virus appeared linked to several top co-occurrence clusters. The presence/absence analyses assumed that sequencing depth was roughly uniform across donors, and that assumption may not be true. A cluster of highly shared sequence variants was judged likely to be a technical artifact of the sequencing pipeline. In this cohort, only TCR beta chains were sequenced, and detectable features were limited by the absence of alpha or paired-chain data. In a later analysis, HLA-associated TCR beta chains were found to be more clonally expanded and to have lower generation probabilities than equally common non-associated chains. A later analysis associated around 16,000 TCR beta sequences with specific HLA alleles at a false discovery rate of 0.05. Over 15 rarely observed V segments, including chromosome 9 orphons, were excluded from the earlier analysis of just under 600 of the donors because counts were too low. A later genetic analysis associated a missense DCLRE1C variant with V-gene and J-gene trimming of TCR beta chains, and an independent cohort replicated the association. Cytomegalovirus status was reported to be diagnosed by the classifier with high specificity and sensitivity in both the original and validation cohorts. The authors suggested that the approach could potentially be extended to other disease states and immunological phenotypes. Most TCR sequences were observed very rarely across donors, whereas some public TCRs were present in many individuals. When HLA alleles, especially DR and DQ, strongly co-occurred, attributing TCR associations to individual alleles was difficult. According to a later analysis, TCR association rates differed among HLA loci, with DRB1 alleles showing the most associated TCRs and HLA-C alleles showing the fewest. Linkage disequilibrium might explain the correlated functional status among segregating V segments, but an unknown experimental factor could not be ruled out. In an earlier analysis of 587 of the donors, most TCR beta V segments were observed in productive rearrangements about 90% or about 30% of the time, broadly matching IMGT annotations. For the cohort, immune exposure information was limited to CMV serostatus. According to a later analysis, most CMV-associated TCR beta chains appeared to be HLA-restricted, and the HLA associations seemed to be driven largely by CMV exposure.

In total, approximately 610 healthy bone marrow donors made up the cohort. All cohort members were sampled while nominally healthy, although unrecorded immune exposures were likely present. The donor was CMV seronegative and belonged to the group of around 350 seronegative cohort members. Each donor provided a peripheral blood sample, and peripheral blood mononuclear cells were used for TCR beta sequencing. Genomic DNA extraction from the blood cell samples was performed with the Qiagen DNeasy Blood Extraction Kit. Concerning this clone: No cognate antigen has been identified for it.

Receptor libraries were prepared by the immunoSEQ multiplex PCR assay. The multiplex PCR relied on a mix of 60 forward primers for TCR Vbeta segments and 13 reverse primers for TCR Jbeta segments. A multiplex PCR assay on genomic DNA amplified the CDR3 region of rearranged TCR beta genes. The Illumina HiSeq System was used to sequence the amplified TCR beta libraries as 87-base-pair reads. Concerning the study's data processing: A later analysis tallied 75 million to 95 million unique TCR beta chains across the approximately 670 repertoires, and approximately 12 million of those chains were shared by two or more donors. Raw reads were error-corrected and collapsed into unique sequences with a nearest-neighbor algorithm that merged closely related sequences to remove PCR and sequencing errors. V, D and J gene segments were assigned by aligning CDR3 sequences to IMGT reference sequences. Each retained sequence needed at least a six-nucleotide match to both a V gene segment and a J gene segment. A rearrangement counted as productive if the CDR3 had no stop codons and remained in frame with V and J, and every other rearrangement counted as non-productive. CDR3 was defined by IMGT convention, running from the second conserved V-encoded cysteine to the conserved J-encoded phenylalanine. The earlier analysis of a few hundred of the donors excluded any sequence lacking an unambiguous match to a single V gene segment. In an earlier analysis of about 590 of the donors, a V segment was called functional when productive rearrangements were above 56.7%, and segregating when the standard deviation between donors exceeded 5%. A statistical classification framework was developed to diagnose cytomegalovirus status using the catalog of TCR beta chain sequences. In a later analysis, V and J genes were assigned by comparing TCR nucleotide sequences against IMGT/GENE-DB human TR gene sequences. In a later analysis, CDR3 sequences and most-parsimonious VDJ recombination scenarios were assigned using the TCRdist pipeline. A later analysis defined each TCR beta chain by its CDR3 amino acid sequence plus V-gene family, and excluded reads lacking a unique V-gene family. In a later analysis, a few hundred highly shared, low-generation-probability nucleotide sequences were removed to address suspected cross-contamination and a sequencing artifact. A later analysis calculated a clonal expansion index for each public chain from normalized within-repertoire ranks of inferred template counts. In a later analysis, generation probabilities were computed using a VDJ recombination model fitted to out-of-frame rearrangements, and the results were checked against IGoR. In a later analysis, hypergeometric tests were used to score TCR-TCR, TCR-HLA and TCR-CMV co-occurrence, with a repertoire-size bias correction applied to TCR pairs. A later analysis estimated false discovery rates by permuting HLA or CMV assignments 20 times. In a later analysis, co-occurring TCRs were grouped using DBSCAN, with TCRdist sequence similarity added in when clustering inside HLA-allele-positive subsets. Co-occurrence clustering excluded repertoires with fewer than 30,000 or more than 120,000 public chains, plus five with anomalous nucleotide sharing. Drawn from immuneACCESS, this table holds only the in-frame rearrangements with V and J called that TCRdb kept. Clones are partly lost; checked studies trace under half to an unresolved V gene and leave the rest unexplained. The V and J calls and the clone size are those of that table, but D and trimming were determined from the DNA. For this sample, the table gives approximately 45,000 clones. The top ten hold less than 20% of the sample.

The sequence was collected from a male donor in good health and CMV-seronegative. The sequenced sample consisted of PBMCs.

For the CDR3, the sequence is CAWSLGTGAEAFF. The sequence in DNA is TGTGCCTGGAGTTTGGGCACGGGGGCTGAAGCTTTCTTT. The V and J genes are TRBV30 and TRBJ1-1; the D gene is perhaps TRBD1, on 5 matching bases. At the junction V is shortened by 2 bases and J by 6 bases, with 13 bases in between. CDR1 and CDR2 are drawn from the germline V gene (reference sequence): GTSNPN, SVGIG. From the cysteine through the phenylalanine, the CDR3 covers 13 amino acids. Here the CDR3 DNA is all that survives: 39 bases in frame from base 1.